The rows below give T cell receptor beta chains drawn from one sample of a study of blood T cell repertoires in COVID-19. TCRdb keeps only in-frame clones here, not all; method: immunoSEQ multiplex PCR. The data show under 150,000 clones, approximately 88% seen once. Specimen: peripheral blood. The receptors come from a human donor in a cohort sampled during active COVID-19. Both conserved end residues are trimmed from each CDR3.

v_gene | CDR3aa
TRBV4-1 | ASSHVMASDYGYT
TRBV6-6 | ASSYRIAGAGEQF
TRBV3-1/TRBV3-2 | ASSQADGGAGGYT
TRBV30 | AWSVRSPLGSPQH
TRBV29-1 | SVHPGGVKGEQF
TRBV3-1/TRBV3-2 | ASSQVGGNSPLH
TRBV5-5 | ASSASGISYNEQF
TRBV30 | AWSAQNTGELF
TRBV24-1 | ATSDPQGTGTEAF
TRBV11-3 | ASRPRTGTVQETQY
TRBV27 | ASSFLGSSYNSPLH
TRBV9 | ASSPGTSGHQETQY
TRBV4-2 | ASSQDGSRNQPQH
TRBV4-1 | ASSQVGTGGREETQY
TRBV18 | ASSPAGLRGTDTQY
TRBV10-3 | AISESTRNVETQY
TRBV13 | ASSPDSSYEQY
TRBV4-1 | ASSQAVMAFQNGYT
TRBV10-3 | AISESSTGKTYEQY
TRBV3-1/TRBV3-2 | ASSLRRLAGTDTQY
TRBV7-9 | ASSPRTGQGGYT
TRBV7-3 | ASSSSPNYGYT
TRBV21-1 | ASSKVTDTEAF
TRBV4-1 | ASSQSVWRSGYT
TRBV4-3 | ASSLRGGLVSGELF
TRBV27 | ASSLRPRAQGKGNEQY
TRBV25-1 | ASSPGQGVGETQY
TRBV12-3/TRBV12-4 | ASSRGPGEQY
TRBV5-1 | ASSIGTMGYT
TRBV7-2 | ASSPGFSGANVLT
TRBV5-4 | ASSLAGGGRSNYGYT
TRBV30 | AWSSPNLQAPYEQY
TRBV10-3 | AIRTDANYGYT
TRBV2 | ASRAPGGPGYEQY
TRBV3-1/TRBV3-2 | ASSQELGLSSPLH
TRBV6-2/TRBV6-3 | ASSKTSPDQPQH
TRBV5-1 | ASSLGASTGAGNTIY
TRBV19 | ASSDPDSRSGNTIY
TRBV15 | ATSNLPTIYEQY
TRBV5-6 | ASSLGGNFGNTIY
TRBV7-2 | ASSLARTDYEQY
TRBV2 | ASTGTKMSGTQY
TRBV27 | ASSSLGTGVGNTIY
TRBV2 | ASSTTGNTEAF
TRBV29-1 | SVEPLAGGETQY
TRBV5-6 | ASSLGQGSREKLF
TRBV10-3 | AISELREGNSPLH
TRBV20-1 | SARGGGGYT
TRBV7-9 | ASSPGLAGGRAKNIQY
TRBV5-5 | ASSFSVERAIGWQF
TRBV6-5 | ATYPGQGSTEAF
TRBV11-1 | ASSLERGATNEKLF
TRBV11-2 | ASSLGQGSQY
TRBV7-3 | ASSPGGAAEAF
TRBV5-4 | ASSLNLATDTQY
TRBV5-6 | ASSLWTGGQPQH
TRBV7-9 | ASSSIDRGGYGYT
TRBV11-2 | ASSLERTGATEAF